The rows below give T cell receptor beta chains drawn from one sample of a study of post-analysis software for immune sequencing data. TCRdb re-derived calls from the PCR reads in MiXCR, one entry per CDR3 protein. The sample comprises hundreds of thousands of distinct CDR3 sequences, approximately 59% of which are singletons, and around 11% rests with the top ten. Sequencing input: blood. The source of these receptors is a girl under 10 years old with multiple sclerosis. Each CDR3 is given with its conserved first and last residue. Fields, in order: V gene, J gene, D gene, CDR3 protein, CDR3 DNA. The D gene is left open where the match is weak.

>TRBV10-3|TRBJ2-7|TRBD2
CAISDLAGRVAYEQYF
TGTGCCATCAGTGATCTAGCGGGCCGGGTTGCCTACGAGCAGTACTTC
>TRBV6-2/TRBV6-3|TRBJ2-1|NA
CASSTRGGEQFF
TGTGCCAGCAGTACCCGGGGAGGCGAGCAGTTCTTC
>TRBV4-1|TRBJ2-5|NA
CASSQGGSTVGETQYF
TGCGCCAGCAGCCAAGGAGGATCCACGGTCGGAGAGACCCAGTACTTC
>TRBV12-5|TRBJ2-7|NA
CASVPGSNYEQYF
TGTGCTAGTGTGCCGGGGAGTAACTACGAGCAGTACTTC
>TRBV20-1|TRBJ2-1|TRBD1
CSAPGTGDVYEQFF
TGCAGTGCGCCCGGGACAGGGGATGTTTATGAGCAGTTCTTC
>TRBV7-9|TRBJ1-2|NA
CASSSSIGNRDGYTF
TGTGCCAGCAGCTCCAGCATCGGGAATCGGGATGGCTACACCTTC
>TRBV27|TRBJ2-1|TRBD2
CATVRTSGGSYNEQFF
TGTGCCACCGTTAGGACTAGCGGGGGATCCTACAATGAGCAGTTCTTC
>TRBV5-1|TRBJ1-6|TRBD1
CASSLGQGSSPLHF
TGCGCCAGCAGCTTGGGACAGGGAAGTTCACCCCTCCACTTT
>TRBV20-1|TRBJ2-3|NA
CSATNTDTQYF
TGCAGTGCTACCAACACAGATACGCAGTATTTT
>TRBV30|TRBJ1-6|NA
CAWSVGLPLGSPLHF
TGTGCCTGGAGTGTAGGGTTACCTCTGGGTTCACCCCTCCACTTT
>TRBV3-1|TRBJ1-6|NA
CASSQEGSNSPLHF
TGTGCCAGCAGCCAGGAAGGGTCTAATTCACCCCTCCACTTT